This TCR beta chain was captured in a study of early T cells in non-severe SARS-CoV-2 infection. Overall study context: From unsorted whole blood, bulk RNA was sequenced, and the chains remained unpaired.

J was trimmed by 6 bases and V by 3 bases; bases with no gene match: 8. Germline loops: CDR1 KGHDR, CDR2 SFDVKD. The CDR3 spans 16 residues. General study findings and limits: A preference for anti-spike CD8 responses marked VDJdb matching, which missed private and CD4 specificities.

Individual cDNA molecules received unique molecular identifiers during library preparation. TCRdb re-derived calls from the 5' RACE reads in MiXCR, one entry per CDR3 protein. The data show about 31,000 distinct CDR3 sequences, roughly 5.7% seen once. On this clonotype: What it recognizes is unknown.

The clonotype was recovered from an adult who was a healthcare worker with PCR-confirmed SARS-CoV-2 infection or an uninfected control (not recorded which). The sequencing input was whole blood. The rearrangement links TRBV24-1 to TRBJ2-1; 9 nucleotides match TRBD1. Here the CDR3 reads CATSDRNRGRGNEQFF. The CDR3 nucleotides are TGTGCCACCAGTGATAGAAACAGGGGGCGAGGCAATGAGCAGTTCTTC.